Listed below are T cell receptor beta chains from one sample, sequenced in a study of blood T cell repertoires in COVID-19. Sequenced by immunoSEQ multiplex PCR; TCRdb stores in-frame clones only, minus some. The table shows hundreds of thousands of clones, with approximately 83% occurring only once. Sequenced material: peripheral blood. These receptors came from a woman at least 80 years old with acute or convalescent COVID-19. The conserved cysteine and the conserved F or W are not part of the CDR3 here. Fields, in order: V gene, D gene, J gene, CDR3 protein. The D gene is left open where the match is weak.

v_call: TRBV5-1
d_call: TRBD2
j_call: TRBJ2-1
cdr3_aa: ASSGSGGSYNEQF

v_call: TRBV16
d_call: NA
j_call: TRBJ1-2
cdr3_aa: ASSQIFREGGYT

v_call: TRBV2
d_call: TRBD1
j_call: TRBJ2-7
cdr3_aa: ASKQGIYEQY

v_call: TRBV6-5
d_call: TRBD1
j_call: TRBJ2-7
cdr3_aa: ASRQERQGAGEQY

v_call: TRBV7-8
d_call: TRBD2
j_call: TRBJ2-1
cdr3_aa: ASSPASGGHLRKF

v_call: TRBV9
d_call: NA
j_call: TRBJ1-3
cdr3_aa: ASSVDPNAYSGNTIY

v_call: TRBV10-3
d_call: TRBD2
j_call: TRBJ2-3
cdr3_aa: AINAGGTDTQY

v_call: TRBV10-1
d_call: TRBD1
j_call: TRBJ1-3
cdr3_aa: APDRASGNTIY

v_call: TRBV28
d_call: NA
j_call: TRBJ2-6
cdr3_aa: ASSDPRGSGANVLT

v_call: TRBV7-9
d_call: NA
j_call: TRBJ1-3
cdr3_aa: ASSLVLTVFGNTIY

v_call: TRBV5-1
d_call: TRBD2
j_call: TRBJ2-1
cdr3_aa: ASRGSGGYNEQF

v_call: TRBV28
d_call: NA
j_call: TRBJ1-2
cdr3_aa: ASVSGDYGYT

v_call: TRBV18
d_call: NA
j_call: TRBJ2-6
cdr3_aa: ASSPGEAGANVLT

v_call: TRBV5-4
d_call: TRBD2
j_call: TRBJ2-7
cdr3_aa: ASSGRSTSSEQY

v_call: TRBV5-4
d_call: NA
j_call: TRBJ2-7
cdr3_aa: ASSLDSLSYEQY

v_call: TRBV19
d_call: TRBD1
j_call: TRBJ1-1
cdr3_aa: ASWDRGFNTEAF

v_call: TRBV5-1
d_call: TRBD2
j_call: TRBJ2-3
cdr3_aa: ASSVTSGGADTQY

v_call: TRBV19
d_call: NA
j_call: TRBJ1-5
cdr3_aa: ASSIGQGFNQPQH

v_call: TRBV3-1/TRBV3-2
d_call: NA
j_call: TRBJ1-6
cdr3_aa: ASSPRGDNSPLH

v_call: TRBV6-5
d_call: TRBD1
j_call: TRBJ2-2
cdr3_aa: ASRMGQGNTGELF

v_call: TRBV10-1
d_call: NA
j_call: TRBJ2-3
cdr3_aa: ASSERRGGTDTQY

v_call: TRBV15
d_call: TRBD1
j_call: TRBJ1-1
cdr3_aa: ATSRGGDRRTF

v_call: TRBV9
d_call: NA
j_call: TRBJ2-7
cdr3_aa: ASSVAPDTYEQY

v_call: TRBV5-4
d_call: TRBD2
j_call: TRBJ2-3
cdr3_aa: ASSLGPPRRGGRTDTQY

v_call: TRBV15
d_call: TRBD1
j_call: TRBJ1-2
cdr3_aa: ATSKDRVNYGYT

v_call: TRBV20-1
d_call: TRBD1
j_call: TRBJ1-2
cdr3_aa: SAPTGSGYT

v_call: TRBV7-8
d_call: TRBD2
j_call: TRBJ2-7
cdr3_aa: ASSRTSGGASPYEQY

v_call: TRBV19
d_call: NA
j_call: TRBJ1-5
cdr3_aa: ASSKSQVGTIRPQH

v_call: TRBV7-2
d_call: NA
j_call: TRBJ2-7
cdr3_aa: ASSLGGATYEQY

v_call: TRBV10-3
d_call: TRBD2
j_call: TRBJ2-3
cdr3_aa: AISVTSGDTDTQY

v_call: TRBV3-1/TRBV3-2
d_call: NA
j_call: TRBJ1-1
cdr3_aa: ASSPGGAEAF

v_call: TRBV7-8
d_call: NA
j_call: TRBJ2-3
cdr3_aa: ASSLSLASTDTQY

v_call: TRBV6-6
d_call: TRBD1
j_call: TRBJ2-7
cdr3_aa: ASSYRDSSSYEQY

v_call: TRBV18
d_call: NA
j_call: TRBJ1-4
cdr3_aa: ASSPGVGGGNEKLF

v_call: TRBV28
d_call: TRBD2
j_call: TRBJ2-2
cdr3_aa: ASSNTGLAGAHGELF

v_call: TRBV4-1
d_call: NA
j_call: TRBJ2-5
cdr3_aa: ASSHAREETQY

v_call: TRBV5-5
d_call: NA
j_call: TRBJ1-4
cdr3_aa: ASSRYNEKLF

v_call: TRBV28
d_call: NA
j_call: TRBJ1-2
cdr3_aa: ASNLGGPLYGYT

v_call: TRBV27
d_call: TRBD2
j_call: TRBJ2-7
cdr3_aa: ASSASGGAYEQY

v_call: TRBV5-8
d_call: NA
j_call: TRBJ1-5
cdr3_aa: ASSLAQGVGNQPQH

v_call: TRBV19
d_call: TRBD2
j_call: TRBJ2-7
cdr3_aa: ASGRGSTSYEQY

v_call: TRBV3-1/TRBV3-2
d_call: NA
j_call: TRBJ1-2
cdr3_aa: ASSQEAGWFGYT

v_call: TRBV12-3/TRBV12-4
d_call: NA
j_call: TRBJ1-1
cdr3_aa: ASSFLHTEAF

v_call: TRBV19
d_call: NA
j_call: TRBJ1-2
cdr3_aa: ASRREDQNYGYT

v_call: TRBV3-1/TRBV3-2
d_call: NA
j_call: TRBJ2-3
cdr3_aa: ASSPQAPAGGDTQY

v_call: TRBV5-1
d_call: TRBD1
j_call: TRBJ1-3
cdr3_aa: ASSKGQGQGNTIY

v_call: TRBV13
d_call: TRBD1
j_call: TRBJ1-2
cdr3_aa: ASSPGQGLNGYT

v_call: TRBV4-1
d_call: NA
j_call: TRBJ1-4
cdr3_aa: ASSRGGNNEKLF

v_call: TRBV24-1
d_call: NA
j_call: TRBJ2-7
cdr3_aa: ATSDAGAYEQY

v_call: TRBV12-3/TRBV12-4
d_call: NA
j_call: TRBJ1-3
cdr3_aa: ASRSAGMNTIY

v_call: TRBV6-5
d_call: NA
j_call: TRBJ2-7
cdr3_aa: ASSDSSYEQY

v_call: TRBV3-1/TRBV3-2
d_call: TRBD1
j_call: TRBJ2-3
cdr3_aa: ASSRRDRSTDTQY

v_call: TRBV6-4
d_call: NA
j_call: TRBJ1-4
cdr3_aa: ASSAELGANEKLF

v_call: TRBV7-9
d_call: TRBD1
j_call: TRBJ2-7
cdr3_aa: ASSPDRDEQY

v_call: TRBV20-1
d_call: NA
j_call: TRBJ1-5
cdr3_aa: SASGADNQPQH

v_call: TRBV19
d_call: NA
j_call: TRBJ2-7
cdr3_aa: ASSIGAGKIYEQY

v_call: TRBV10-3
d_call: TRBD1
j_call: TRBJ1-1
cdr3_aa: AISRDRGGTEAF

v_call: TRBV7-2
d_call: TRBD2
j_call: TRBJ2-7
cdr3_aa: ASSLVSGAYEQY

v_call: TRBV5-1
d_call: TRBD1
j_call: TRBJ1-2
cdr3_aa: ASSLQGAGGYT

v_call: TRBV2
d_call: NA
j_call: TRBJ1-1
cdr3_aa: ASSDRGAGQGTEAF